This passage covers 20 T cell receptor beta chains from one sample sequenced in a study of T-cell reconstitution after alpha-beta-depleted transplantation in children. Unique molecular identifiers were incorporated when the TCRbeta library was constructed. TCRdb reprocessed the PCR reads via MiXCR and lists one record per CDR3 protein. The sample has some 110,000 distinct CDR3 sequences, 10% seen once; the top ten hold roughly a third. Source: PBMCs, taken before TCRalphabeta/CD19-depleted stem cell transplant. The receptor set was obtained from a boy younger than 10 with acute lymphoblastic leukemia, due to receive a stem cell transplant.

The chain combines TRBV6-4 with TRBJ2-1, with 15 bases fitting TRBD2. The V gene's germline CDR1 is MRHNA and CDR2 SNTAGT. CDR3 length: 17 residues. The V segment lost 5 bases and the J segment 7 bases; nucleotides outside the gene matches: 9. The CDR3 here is CASSPGLAGGPGNEQFF. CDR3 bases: TGTGCCAGCAGTCCTGGACTAGCGGGAGGGCCGGGGAATGAGCAGTTCTTC.

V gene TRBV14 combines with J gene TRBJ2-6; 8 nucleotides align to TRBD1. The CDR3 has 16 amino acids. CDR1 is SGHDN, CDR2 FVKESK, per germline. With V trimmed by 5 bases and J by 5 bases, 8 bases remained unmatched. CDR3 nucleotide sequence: TGTGCCAGCAGCGAAACAGGGGGATTCCGGGCCAACGTCCTGACTTTC. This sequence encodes CASSETGGFRANVLTF. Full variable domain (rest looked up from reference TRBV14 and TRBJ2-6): EAGVTQFPSHSVIEKGQTVTLRCDPISGHDNLYWYRRVMGKEIKFLLHFVKESKQDESGMPNNRFLAERTGGTYSTLKVQPAELEDSGVYFCASSETGGFRANVLTFGAGSRLTVL.

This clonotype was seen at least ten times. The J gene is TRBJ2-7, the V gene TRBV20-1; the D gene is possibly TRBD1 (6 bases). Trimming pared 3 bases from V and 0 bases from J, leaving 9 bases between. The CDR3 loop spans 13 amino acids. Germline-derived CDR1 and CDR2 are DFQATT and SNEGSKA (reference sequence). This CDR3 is CSARGAVSYEQYF. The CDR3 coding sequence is TGCAGTGCTAGGGGGGCAGTCTCCTACGAGCAGTACTTC.

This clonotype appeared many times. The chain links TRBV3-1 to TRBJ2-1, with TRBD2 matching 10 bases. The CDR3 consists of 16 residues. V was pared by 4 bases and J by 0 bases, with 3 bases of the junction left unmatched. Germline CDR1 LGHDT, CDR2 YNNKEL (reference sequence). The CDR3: CASSRGLADSYNEQFF. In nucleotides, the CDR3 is TGTGCCAGCAGCCGAGGACTAGCGGACTCCTACAATGAGCAGTTCTTC.

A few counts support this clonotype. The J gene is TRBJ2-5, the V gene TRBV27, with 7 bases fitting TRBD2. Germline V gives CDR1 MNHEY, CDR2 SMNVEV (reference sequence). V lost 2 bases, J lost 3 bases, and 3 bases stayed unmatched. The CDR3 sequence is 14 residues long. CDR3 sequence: CASSLGTNEETQYF. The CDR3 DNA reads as TGTGCCAGCAGTTTAGGGACTAACGAAGAGACCCAGTACTTC.

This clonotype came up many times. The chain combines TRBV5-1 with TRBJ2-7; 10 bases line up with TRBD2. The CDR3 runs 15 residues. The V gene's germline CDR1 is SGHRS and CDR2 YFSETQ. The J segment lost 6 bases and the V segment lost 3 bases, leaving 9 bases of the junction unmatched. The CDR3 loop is CASSYWTSGPGEQYF. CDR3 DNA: TGCGCCAGCAGCTATTGGACTAGCGGTCCCGGCGAGCAGTACTTC.

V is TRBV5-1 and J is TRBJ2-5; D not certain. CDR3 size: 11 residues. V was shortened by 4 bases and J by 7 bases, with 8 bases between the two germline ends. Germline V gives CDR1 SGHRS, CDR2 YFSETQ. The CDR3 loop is CASSDVGTQYF. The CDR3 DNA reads TGCGCCAGCAGCGACGTCGGGACCCAGTACTTC.

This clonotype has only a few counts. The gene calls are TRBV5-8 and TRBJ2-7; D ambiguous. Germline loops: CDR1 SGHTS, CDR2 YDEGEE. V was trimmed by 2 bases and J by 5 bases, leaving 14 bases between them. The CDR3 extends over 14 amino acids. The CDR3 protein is CASSFRAARNEQYF. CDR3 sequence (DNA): TGTGCCAGCAGCTTTCGGGCGGCGCGGAACGAGCAGTACTTC.

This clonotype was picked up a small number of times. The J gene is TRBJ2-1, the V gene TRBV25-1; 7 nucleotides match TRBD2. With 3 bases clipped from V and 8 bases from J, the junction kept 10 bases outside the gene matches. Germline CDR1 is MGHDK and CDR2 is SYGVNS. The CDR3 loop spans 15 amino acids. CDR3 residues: CASSDGGRAVHEQFF. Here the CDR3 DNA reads TGTGCCAGCAGTGATGGTGGGAGGGCGGTACATGAGCAGTTCTTC.

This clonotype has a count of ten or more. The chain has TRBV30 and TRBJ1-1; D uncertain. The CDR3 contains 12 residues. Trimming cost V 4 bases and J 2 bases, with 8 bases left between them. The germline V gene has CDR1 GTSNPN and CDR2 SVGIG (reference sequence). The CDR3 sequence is CAWIEANTEAFF. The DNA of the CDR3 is TGTGCCTGGATTGAGGCCAACACTGAAGCTTTCTTT.

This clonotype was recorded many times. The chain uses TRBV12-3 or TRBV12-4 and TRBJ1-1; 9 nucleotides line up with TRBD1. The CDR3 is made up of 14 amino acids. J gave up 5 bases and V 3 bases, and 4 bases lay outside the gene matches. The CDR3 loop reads CASSFTGGRTEAFF. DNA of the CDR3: TGTGCCAGCAGTTTCACAGGGGGCAGGACTGAAGCTTTCTTT.

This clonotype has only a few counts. The CDR3 region is CASSMDRGRTDTQYF. The CDR3 DNA is TGTGCCAGCTCCATGGACAGGGGGAGGACAGATACGCAGTATTTT. The rearrangement links TRBV18 to TRBJ2-3, with 10 bases aligning to TRBD1. The CDR3 has 15 residues. Germline V CDR1 and CDR2: KGHSH, LQKENI. The V and J ends lost 6 bases and 3 bases, in that order; junction bases with no gene match: 6.

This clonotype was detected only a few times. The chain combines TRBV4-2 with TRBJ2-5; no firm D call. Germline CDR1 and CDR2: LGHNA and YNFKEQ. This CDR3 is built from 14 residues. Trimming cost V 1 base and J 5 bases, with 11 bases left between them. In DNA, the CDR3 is TGTGCCAGCAGCCAAGGAGGAACTGGTGAGACCCAGTACTTC. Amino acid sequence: CASSQGGTGETQYF.

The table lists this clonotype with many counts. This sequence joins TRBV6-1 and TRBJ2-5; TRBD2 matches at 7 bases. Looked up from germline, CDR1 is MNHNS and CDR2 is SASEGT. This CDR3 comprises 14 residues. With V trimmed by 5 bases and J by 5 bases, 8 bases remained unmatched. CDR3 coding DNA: TGTGCCAGCAGTATATTGGCGGGAGTGGAGACCCAGTACTTC. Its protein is CASSILAGVETQYF.

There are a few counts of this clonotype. The CDR3 DNA is TGTGCCAGCAGTTTAGCGGGGGCACATAATTCACCCCTCCACTTT. Amino acid sequence: CASSLAGAHNSPLHF. The V gene is TRBV12-3 or TRBV12-4, the J gene TRBJ1-6; D possibly corresponds to TRBD1 (6 bases). The CDR3 has 15 amino acids. Trimming removed 0 bases from V and 5 bases from J, with 8 bases in between.

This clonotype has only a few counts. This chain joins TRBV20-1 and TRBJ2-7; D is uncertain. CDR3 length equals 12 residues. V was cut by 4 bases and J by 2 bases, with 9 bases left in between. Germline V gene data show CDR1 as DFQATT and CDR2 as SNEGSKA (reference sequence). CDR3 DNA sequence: TGCAGTGCTATTGTGGGAACCTACGAGCAGTACTTC. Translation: CSAIVGTYEQYF.

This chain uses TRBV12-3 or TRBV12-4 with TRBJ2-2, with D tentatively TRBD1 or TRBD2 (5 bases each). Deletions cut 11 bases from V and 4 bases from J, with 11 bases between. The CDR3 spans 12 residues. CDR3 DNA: TGTGCCGGGGGAGCGATCACCGGGGAGCTGTTTTTT. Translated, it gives CAGGAITGELFF.

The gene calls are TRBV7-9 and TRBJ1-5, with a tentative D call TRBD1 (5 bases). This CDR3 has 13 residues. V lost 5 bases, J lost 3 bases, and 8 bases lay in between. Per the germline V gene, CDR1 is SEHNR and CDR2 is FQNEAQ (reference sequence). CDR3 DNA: TGTGCCAGCAGCCGACAGCCCAATCAGCCCCAGCATTTT. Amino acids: CASSRQPNQPQHF.

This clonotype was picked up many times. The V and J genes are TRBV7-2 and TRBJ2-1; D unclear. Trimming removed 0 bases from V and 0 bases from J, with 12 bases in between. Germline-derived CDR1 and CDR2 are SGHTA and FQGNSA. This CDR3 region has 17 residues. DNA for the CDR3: TGTGCCAGCAGCTTAGCGACTGGTCCGAGCTCCTACAATGAGCAGTTCTTC. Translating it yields CASSLATGPSSYNEQFF.

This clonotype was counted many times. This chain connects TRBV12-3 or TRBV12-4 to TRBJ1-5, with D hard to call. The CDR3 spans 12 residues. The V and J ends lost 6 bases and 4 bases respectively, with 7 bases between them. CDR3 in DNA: TGTGCCAGCAGGCACATGAATCAGCCCCAGCATTTT. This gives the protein CASRHMNQPQHF.